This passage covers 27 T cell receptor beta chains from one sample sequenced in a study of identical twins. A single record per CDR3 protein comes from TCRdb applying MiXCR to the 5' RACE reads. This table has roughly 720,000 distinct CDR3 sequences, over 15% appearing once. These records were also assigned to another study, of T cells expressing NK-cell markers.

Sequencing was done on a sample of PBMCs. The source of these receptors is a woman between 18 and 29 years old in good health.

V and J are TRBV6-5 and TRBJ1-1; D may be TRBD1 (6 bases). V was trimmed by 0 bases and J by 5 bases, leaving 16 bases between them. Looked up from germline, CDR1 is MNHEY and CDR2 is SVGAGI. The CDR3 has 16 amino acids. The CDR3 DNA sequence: TGTGCCAGCAGTTACTCCTCAGGGGCCCCGAGAACTGAAGCTTTCTTT. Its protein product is CASSYSSGAPRTEAFF.

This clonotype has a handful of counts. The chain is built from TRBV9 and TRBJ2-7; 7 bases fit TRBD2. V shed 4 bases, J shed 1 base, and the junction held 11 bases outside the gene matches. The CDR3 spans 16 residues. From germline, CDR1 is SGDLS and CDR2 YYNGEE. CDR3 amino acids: CASSPRGRATSYEQYF. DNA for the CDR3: TGTGCCAGCAGCCCCCGTGGGAGGGCTACTTCCTACGAGCAGTACTTC.

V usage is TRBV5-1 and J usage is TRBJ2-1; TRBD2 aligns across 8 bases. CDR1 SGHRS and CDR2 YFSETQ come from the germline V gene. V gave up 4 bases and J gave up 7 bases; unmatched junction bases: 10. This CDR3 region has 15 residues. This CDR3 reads CASSANGGAVNEQFF. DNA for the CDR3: TGCGCCAGCAGCGCGAACGGGGGGGCGGTGAATGAGCAGTTCTTC.

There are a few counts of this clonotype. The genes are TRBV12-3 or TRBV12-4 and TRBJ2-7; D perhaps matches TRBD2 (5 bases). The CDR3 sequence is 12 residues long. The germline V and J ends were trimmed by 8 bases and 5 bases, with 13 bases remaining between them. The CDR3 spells CASGSFGDEQYF. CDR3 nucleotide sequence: TGTGCCAGCGGTTCCTTCGGGGACGAGCAGTACTTC.

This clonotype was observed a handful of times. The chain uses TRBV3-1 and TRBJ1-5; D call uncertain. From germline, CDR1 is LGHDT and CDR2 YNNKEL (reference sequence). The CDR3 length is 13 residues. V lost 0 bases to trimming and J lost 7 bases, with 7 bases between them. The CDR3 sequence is CASSQDRSQPQHF. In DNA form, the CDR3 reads TGTGCCAGCAGCCAAGACCGGTCCCAGCCCCAGCATTTT.

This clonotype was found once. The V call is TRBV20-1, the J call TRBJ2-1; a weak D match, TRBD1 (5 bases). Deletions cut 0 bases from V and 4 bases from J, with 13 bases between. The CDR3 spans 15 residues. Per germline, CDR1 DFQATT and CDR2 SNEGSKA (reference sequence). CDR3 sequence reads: CSARDFRQNYNEQFF. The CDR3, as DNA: TGCAGTGCTAGAGATTTCAGACAGAATTACAATGAGCAGTTCTTC.

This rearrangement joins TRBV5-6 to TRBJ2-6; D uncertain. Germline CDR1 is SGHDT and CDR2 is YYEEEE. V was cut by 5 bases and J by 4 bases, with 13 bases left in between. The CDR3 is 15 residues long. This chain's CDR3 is CASRSRPIGANVLTF. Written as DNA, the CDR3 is TGTGCCAGCAGAAGTAGACCGATCGGGGCCAACGTCCTGACTTTC.

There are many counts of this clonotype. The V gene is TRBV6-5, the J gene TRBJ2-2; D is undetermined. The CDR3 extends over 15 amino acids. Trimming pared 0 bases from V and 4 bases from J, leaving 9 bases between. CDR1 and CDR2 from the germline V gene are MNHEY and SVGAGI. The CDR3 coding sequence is TGTGCCAGCAGTTACTCCGGTATCGGCACCGGGGAGCTGTTTTTT. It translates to CASSYSGIGTGELFF.

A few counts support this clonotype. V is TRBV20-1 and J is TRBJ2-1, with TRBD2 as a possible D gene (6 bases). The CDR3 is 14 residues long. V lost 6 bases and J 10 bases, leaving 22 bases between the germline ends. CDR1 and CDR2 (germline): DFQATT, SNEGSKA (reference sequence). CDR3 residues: CSASYKRARLEQFF. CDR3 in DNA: TGCAGTGCCTCCTACAAGCGGGCTCGTTTGGAGCAGTTCTTC.

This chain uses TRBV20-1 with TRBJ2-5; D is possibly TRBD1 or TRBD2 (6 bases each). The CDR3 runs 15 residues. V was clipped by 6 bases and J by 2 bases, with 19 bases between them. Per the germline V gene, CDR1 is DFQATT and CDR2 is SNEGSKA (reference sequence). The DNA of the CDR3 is TGCAGTGCCCCCCCTTGGGGGGCGGCTCAAGAGACCCAGTACTTC. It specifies CSAPPWGAAQETQYF.

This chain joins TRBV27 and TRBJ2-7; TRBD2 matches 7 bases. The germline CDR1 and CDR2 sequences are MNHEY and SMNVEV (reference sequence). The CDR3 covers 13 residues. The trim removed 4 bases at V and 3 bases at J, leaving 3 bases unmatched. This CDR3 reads CASSYASGYEQYF. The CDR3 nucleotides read TGTGCCAGCAGTTACGCTAGCGGCTACGAGCAGTACTTC.

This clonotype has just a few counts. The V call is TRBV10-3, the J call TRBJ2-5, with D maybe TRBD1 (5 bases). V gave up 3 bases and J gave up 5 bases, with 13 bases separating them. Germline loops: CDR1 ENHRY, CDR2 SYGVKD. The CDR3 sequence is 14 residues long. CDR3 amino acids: CAISDPTVGETQYF. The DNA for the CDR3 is TGTGCCATCAGTGACCCGACAGTGGGCGAGACCCAGTACTTC.

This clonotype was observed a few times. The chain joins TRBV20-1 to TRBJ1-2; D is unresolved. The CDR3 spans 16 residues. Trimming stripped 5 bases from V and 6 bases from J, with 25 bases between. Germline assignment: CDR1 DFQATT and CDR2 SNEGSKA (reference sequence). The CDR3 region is CSAGLPTHSESHGYTF. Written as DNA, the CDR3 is TGCAGTGCTGGCCTCCCAACGCATTCGGAGTCTCATGGCTACACCTTC.

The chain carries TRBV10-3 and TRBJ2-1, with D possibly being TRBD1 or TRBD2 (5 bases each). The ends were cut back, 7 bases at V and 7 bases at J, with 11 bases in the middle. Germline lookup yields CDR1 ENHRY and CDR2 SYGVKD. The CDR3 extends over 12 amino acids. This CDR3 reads CAIMGTQNEQFF. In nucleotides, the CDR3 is TGTGCCATCATGGGGACGCAGAATGAGCAGTTCTTC.

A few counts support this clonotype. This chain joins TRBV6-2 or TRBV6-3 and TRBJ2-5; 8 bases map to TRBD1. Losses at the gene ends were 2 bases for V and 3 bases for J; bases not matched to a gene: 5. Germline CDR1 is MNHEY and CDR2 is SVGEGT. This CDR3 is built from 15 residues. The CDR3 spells CASSYPGQEKETQYF. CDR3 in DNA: TGTGCCAGCAGTTACCCGGGACAGGAAAAAGAGACCCAGTACTTC.

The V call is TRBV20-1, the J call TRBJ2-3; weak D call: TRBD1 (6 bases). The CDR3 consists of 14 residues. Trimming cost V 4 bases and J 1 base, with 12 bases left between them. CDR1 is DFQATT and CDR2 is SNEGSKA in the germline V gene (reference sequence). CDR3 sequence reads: CSAIRYRGTDTQYF. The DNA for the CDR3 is TGCAGTGCTATTCGTTACAGGGGCACAGATACGCAGTATTTT.

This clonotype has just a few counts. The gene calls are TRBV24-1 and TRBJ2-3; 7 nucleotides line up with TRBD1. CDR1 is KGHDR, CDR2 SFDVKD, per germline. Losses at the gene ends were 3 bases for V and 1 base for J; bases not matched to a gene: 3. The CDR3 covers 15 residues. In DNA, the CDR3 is TGTGCCACCAGTGATCCTACAGGGGGCACAGATACGCAGTATTTT. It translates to CATSDPTGGTDTQYF.

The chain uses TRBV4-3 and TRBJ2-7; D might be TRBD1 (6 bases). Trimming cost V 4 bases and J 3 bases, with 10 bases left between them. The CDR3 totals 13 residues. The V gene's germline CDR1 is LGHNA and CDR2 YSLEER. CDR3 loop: CASSPGHGYEQYF. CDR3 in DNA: TGCGCCAGCAGCCCGGGACACGGCTACGAGCAGTACTTC.

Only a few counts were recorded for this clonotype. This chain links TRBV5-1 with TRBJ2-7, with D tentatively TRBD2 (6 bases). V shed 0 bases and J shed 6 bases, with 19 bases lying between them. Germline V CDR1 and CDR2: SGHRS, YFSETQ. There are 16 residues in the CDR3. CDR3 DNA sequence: TGCGCCAGCAGCTTGGATCCCTTGGGGGGATATAGCGAGCAGTACTTC. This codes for CASSLDPLGGYSEQYF.

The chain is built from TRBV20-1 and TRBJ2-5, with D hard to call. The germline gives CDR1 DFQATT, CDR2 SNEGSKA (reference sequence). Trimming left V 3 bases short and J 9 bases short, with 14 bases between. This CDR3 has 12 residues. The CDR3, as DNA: TGCAGTGCTAGTTCCGGGCTGGCGGCCCAGTACTTC. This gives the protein CSASSGLAAQYF.

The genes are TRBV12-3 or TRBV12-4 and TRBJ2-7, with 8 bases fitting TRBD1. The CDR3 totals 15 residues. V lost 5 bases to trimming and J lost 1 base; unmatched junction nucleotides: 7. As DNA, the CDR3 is TGTGCCAGCAGTCCTCCGGGGGACAGGTCCTACGAGCAGTACTTC. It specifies CASSPPGDRSYEQYF.

CDR3 coding DNA: TGTGCCAGCAGTCGGGACAGGGGCGCGTTTGGCTACACCTTC. Protein product: CASSRDRGAFGYTF. V usage is TRBV12-3 or TRBV12-4 and J usage is TRBJ1-2; TRBD1 matches at 10 bases. The J segment lost 7 bases and the V segment lost 5 bases, leaving 7 bases of the junction unmatched. The CDR3 runs to 14 residues.

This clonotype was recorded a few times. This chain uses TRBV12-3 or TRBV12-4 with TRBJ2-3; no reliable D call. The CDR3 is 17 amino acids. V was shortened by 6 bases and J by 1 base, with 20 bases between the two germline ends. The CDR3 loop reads CASSFGWSRSGTDTQYF. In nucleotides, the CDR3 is TGTGCCAGCAGCTTTGGCTGGTCTAGGAGCGGCACAGATACGCAGTATTTT.

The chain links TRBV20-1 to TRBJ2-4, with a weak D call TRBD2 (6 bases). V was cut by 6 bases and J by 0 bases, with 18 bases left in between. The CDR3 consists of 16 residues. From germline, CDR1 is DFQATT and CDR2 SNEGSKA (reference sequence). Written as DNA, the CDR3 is TGCAGTGCCCCGACCCTTACCGGGAGAGCCAAAAACATTCAGTACTTC. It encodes CSAPTLTGRAKNIQYF.

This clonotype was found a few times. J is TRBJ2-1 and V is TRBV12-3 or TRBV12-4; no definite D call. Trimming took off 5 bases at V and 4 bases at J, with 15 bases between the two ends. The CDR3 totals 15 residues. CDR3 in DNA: TGTGCCAGCAGTACTTACACTACCCCATACAATGAGCAGTTCTTC. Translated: CASSTYTTPYNEQFF.

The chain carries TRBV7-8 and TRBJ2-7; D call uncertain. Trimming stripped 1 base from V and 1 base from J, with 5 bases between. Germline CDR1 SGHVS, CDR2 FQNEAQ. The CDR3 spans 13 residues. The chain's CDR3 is CASSLVRSYEQYF. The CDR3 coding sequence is TGTGCCAGCAGCTTAGTAAGATCCTACGAGCAGTACTTC.

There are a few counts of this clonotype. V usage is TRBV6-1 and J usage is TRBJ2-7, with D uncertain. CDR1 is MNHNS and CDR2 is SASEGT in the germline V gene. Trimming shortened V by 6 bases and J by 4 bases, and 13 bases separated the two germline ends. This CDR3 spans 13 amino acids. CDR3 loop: CASRARSLYEQYF. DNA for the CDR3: TGTGCCAGCAGGGCAAGATCCCTTTACGAGCAGTACTTC.